This entry lists 7 T cell receptor beta chains sequenced from one sample in a study of blood T cell repertoires in COVID-19. TCRdb's copy holds only in-frame clones and misses some; the assay was immunoSEQ multiplex PCR. This sample carries 200,000 to 250,000 clones, approximately 90% of them seen once, and the ten largest clones take 3% to 4.5%. Material: PBMCs or T cells enriched from blood (not recorded which). Source of these receptors: a woman between 40 and 55 years old with acute COVID-19.

CDR3 nucleotides: TGTGCCAGCAGAACAGGGAGAAATAGCTACACCTTC. It is translated as CASRTGRNSYTF. V is TRBV27 and J is TRBJ1-2, with D tentatively TRBD1 (6 bases). Trimming pared 6 bases from V and 9 bases from J, leaving 14 bases between. The CDR3 contains 12 residues. CDR1 is MNHEY and CDR2 is SMNVEV in the germline V gene (reference sequence).

The J gene is TRBJ1-5, the V gene TRBV10-3; D may be TRBD1 (6 bases). The CDR3 sequence is 15 residues long. CDR1 is ENHRY, CDR2 SYGVKD, per germline. V was cut by 5 bases and J by 0 bases, with 11 bases left in between. The chain's CDR3 is CAISSGDNSNQPQHF. The CDR3 nucleotides are TGTGCCATCAGTTCCGGGGACAATAGCAATCAGCCCCAGCATTTT.

The genes are TRBV15 and TRBJ2-5; D call uncertain. CDR3 size: 11 residues. From germline, CDR1 is LNHNV and CDR2 YYDKDF (reference sequence). Between the trimmed V and J ends, which lost 5 bases and 10 bases, there was a span of 11 bases. The CDR3 sequence: CATSALGDQYF. CDR3 bases: TGTGCCACCAGCGCTCTCGGAGACCAGTACTTC.

The chain carries TRBV3-1 (or the pseudogene TRBV3-2) and TRBJ2-1; the match to TRBD1 covers 7 bases. The CDR3 spans 16 residues. Trimming removed 5 bases from V and 5 bases from J; junction bases left unmatched: 12. Germline lookup yields CDR1 LGHDT and CDR2 YNNKEL (reference sequence). CDR3 in amino acids: CASSTRTGRLNNEQFF. The CDR3 region has the DNA TGTGCCAGCAGCACGCGGACAGGCCGTTTGAACAATGAGCAGTTCTTC.

This sequence joins TRBV7-9 and TRBJ2-5; TRBD2 aligns across 9 bases. Germline V gives CDR1 SEHNR, CDR2 FQNEAQ (reference sequence). With 7 bases clipped from V and 5 bases from J, the junction kept 17 bases outside the gene matches. This CDR3 region has 17 residues. CDR3 loop: CASTIYPPSGVVETQYF. CDR3 sequence (DNA): TGTGCCAGCACCATATACCCCCCTAGCGGGGTAGTGGAGACCCAGTACTTC.

The V gene is TRBV7-3, the J gene TRBJ2-7, with D possibly being TRBD2 (6 bases). Germline V gene sequence: CDR1 SGHTA, CDR2 FQGTGA. Trimming shortened V by 2 bases and J by 9 bases, and 14 bases separated the two germline ends. The CDR3 runs to 13 residues. The CDR3 coding sequence is TGTGCCAGCAGCTTAGGTGGAGGGGCGGTGCAGTACGTC. Translation gives CASSLGGGAVQYV.

The gene calls are TRBV27 and TRBJ2-7; D might be TRBD1 (6 bases). This CDR3 is 14 amino acids long. CDR1 MNHEY and CDR2 SMNVEV come from the germline V gene (reference sequence). Trimming left V 8 bases short and J 0 bases short, with 14 bases between. CDR3 in amino acids: CASSLTGDSYEQYF. In nucleotides, the CDR3 is TGTGCCAGCTCCCTGACAGGTGACTCCTACGAGCAGTACTTC.